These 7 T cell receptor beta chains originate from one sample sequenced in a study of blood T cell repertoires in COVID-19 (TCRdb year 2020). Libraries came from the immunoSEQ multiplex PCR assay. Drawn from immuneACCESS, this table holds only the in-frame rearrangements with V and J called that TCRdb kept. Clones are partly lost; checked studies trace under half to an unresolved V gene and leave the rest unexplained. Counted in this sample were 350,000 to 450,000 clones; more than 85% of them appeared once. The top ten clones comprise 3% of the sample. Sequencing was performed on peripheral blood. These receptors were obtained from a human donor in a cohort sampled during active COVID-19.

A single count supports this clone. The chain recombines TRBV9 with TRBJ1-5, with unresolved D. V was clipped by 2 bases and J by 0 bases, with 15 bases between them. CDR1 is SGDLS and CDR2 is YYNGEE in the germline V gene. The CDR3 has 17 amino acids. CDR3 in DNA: TGTGCCAGCAGCGTCGGGATGCGGAGGCGTAGCAATCAGCCCCAGCATTTT. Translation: CASSVGMRRRSNQPQHF.

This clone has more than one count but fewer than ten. CDR3: CASSPMGTPSYEQYF. In nucleotides, the CDR3 is TGTGCCAGCAGCCCAATGGGGACTCCCTCCTACGAGCAGTACTTC. The rearrangement links TRBV7-2 to TRBJ2-7; the D gene is possibly TRBD2 (6 bases). This CDR3 region has 15 residues. Trimming shortened V by 5 bases and J by 0 bases, and 14 bases separated the two germline ends. In germline, CDR1 is SGHTA, CDR2 FQGNSA.

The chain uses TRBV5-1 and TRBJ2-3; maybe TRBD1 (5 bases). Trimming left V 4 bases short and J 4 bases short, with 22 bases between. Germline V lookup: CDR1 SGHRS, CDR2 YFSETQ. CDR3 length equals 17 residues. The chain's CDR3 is CASSPSPRGKTPDTQYF. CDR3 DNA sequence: TGCGCCAGCAGCCCCTCCCCAAGGGGCAAAACCCCAGATACGCAGTATTTT.

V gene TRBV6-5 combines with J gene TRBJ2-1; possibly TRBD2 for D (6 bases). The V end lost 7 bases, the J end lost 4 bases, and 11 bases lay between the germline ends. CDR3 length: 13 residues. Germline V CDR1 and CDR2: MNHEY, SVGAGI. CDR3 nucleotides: TGTGCCAGCAAGCTAGCGAATTACAATGAGCAGTTCTTC. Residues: CASKLANYNEQFF.

For the CDR3, the DNA is TGTGCCTGGGGACGGGATTTCGCTACCTATAATTCACCCCTCCACTTT. This gives the protein CAWGRDFATYNSPLHF. The chain uses TRBV30 and TRBJ1-6; no clear D. CDR3 length equals 16 residues. Between the trimmed V and J ends, which lost 5 bases and 2 bases, there was a span of 16 bases. In germline, CDR1 is GTSNPN, CDR2 SVGIG (reference sequence).

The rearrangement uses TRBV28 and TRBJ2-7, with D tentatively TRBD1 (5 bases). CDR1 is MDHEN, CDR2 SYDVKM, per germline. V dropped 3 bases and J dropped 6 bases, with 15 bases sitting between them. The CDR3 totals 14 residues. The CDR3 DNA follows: TGTGCCAGCAGTTTTGAAGGGCGGCAGGGCGAGCAGTACTTC. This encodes CASSFEGRQGEQYF.

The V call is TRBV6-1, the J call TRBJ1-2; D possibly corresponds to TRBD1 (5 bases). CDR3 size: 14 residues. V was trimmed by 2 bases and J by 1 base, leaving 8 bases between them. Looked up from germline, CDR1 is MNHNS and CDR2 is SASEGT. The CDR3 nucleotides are TGTGCCAGCAGTGAACAGGGTTATAACTATGGCTACACCTTC. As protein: CASSEQGYNYGYTF.